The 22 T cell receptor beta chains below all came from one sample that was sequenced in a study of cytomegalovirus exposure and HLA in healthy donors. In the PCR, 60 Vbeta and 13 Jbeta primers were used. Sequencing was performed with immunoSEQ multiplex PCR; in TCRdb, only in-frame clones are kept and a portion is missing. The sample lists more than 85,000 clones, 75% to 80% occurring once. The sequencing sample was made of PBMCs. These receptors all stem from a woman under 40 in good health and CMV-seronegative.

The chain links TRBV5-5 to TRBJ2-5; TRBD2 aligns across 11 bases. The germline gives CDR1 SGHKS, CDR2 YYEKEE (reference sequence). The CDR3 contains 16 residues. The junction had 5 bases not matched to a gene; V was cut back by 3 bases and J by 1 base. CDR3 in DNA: TGTGCCAGCAGCTACACTAGCGGGGGATTCCAAGAGACCCAGTACTTC. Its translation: CASSYTSGGFQETQYF.

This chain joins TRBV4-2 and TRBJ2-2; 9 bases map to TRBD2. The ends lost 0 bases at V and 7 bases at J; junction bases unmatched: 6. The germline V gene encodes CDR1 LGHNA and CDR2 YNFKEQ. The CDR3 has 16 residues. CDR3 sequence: CASSQESSGGIGELFF. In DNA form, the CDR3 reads TGTGCCAGCAGCCAAGAAAGCAGCGGGGGGATCGGGGAGCTGTTTTTT.

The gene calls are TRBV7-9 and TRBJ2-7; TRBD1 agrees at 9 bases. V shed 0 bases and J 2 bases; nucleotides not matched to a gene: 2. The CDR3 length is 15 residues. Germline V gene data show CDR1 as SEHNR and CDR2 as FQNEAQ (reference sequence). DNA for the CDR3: TGTGCCAGCAGCTTAGCGGACAGGGGAACCTACGAGCAGTACTTC. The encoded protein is CASSLADRGTYEQYF.

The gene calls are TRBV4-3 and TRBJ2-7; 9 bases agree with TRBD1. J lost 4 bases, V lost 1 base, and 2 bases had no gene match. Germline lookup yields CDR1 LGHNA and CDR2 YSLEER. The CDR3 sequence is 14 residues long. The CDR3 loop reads CASSQGDREYEQYF. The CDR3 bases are TGCGCCAGCAGCCAAGGGGACAGGGAATACGAGCAGTACTTC.

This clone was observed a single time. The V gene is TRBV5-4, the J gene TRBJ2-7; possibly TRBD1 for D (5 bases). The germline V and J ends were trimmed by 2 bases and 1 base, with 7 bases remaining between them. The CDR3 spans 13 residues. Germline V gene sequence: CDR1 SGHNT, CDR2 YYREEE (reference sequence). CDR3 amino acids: CASSFRGSYEQYF. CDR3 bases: TGTGCCAGCAGCTTTAGGGGATCCTACGAGCAGTACTTC.

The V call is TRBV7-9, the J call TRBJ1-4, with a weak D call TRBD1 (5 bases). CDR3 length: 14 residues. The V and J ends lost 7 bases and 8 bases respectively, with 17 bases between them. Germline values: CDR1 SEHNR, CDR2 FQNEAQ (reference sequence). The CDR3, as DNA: TGTGCCAGCAAAACGGCAGGGCTCAGGGAAAAACTGTTTTTT. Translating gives CASKTAGLREKLFF.

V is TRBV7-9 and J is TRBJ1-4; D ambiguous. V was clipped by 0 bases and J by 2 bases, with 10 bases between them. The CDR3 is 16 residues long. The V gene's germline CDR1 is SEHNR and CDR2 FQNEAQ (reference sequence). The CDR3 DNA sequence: TGTGCCAGCAGCTTAGCCCGAGGGAGGACTAATGAAAAACTGTTTTTT. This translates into CASSLARGRTNEKLFF.

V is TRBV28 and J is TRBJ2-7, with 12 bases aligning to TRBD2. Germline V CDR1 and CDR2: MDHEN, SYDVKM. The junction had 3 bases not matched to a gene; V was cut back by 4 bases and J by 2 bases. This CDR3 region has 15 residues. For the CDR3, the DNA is TGTGCCAGCAGTTCGCTAGCGGGGGGGCCCTACGAGCAGTACTTC. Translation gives CASSSLAGGPYEQYF.

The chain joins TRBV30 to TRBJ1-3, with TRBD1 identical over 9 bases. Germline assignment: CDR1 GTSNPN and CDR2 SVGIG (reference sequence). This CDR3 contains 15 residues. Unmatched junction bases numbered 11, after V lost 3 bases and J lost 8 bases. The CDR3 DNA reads TGTGCCTGGAGCCTCTCTCCGGGACAGGGTTACACCATATATTTT. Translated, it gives CAWSLSPGQGYTIYF.

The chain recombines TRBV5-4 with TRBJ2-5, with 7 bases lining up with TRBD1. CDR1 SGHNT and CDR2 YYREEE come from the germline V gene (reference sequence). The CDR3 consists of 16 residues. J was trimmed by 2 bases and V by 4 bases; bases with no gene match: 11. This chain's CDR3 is CASSIFTGQIQETQYF. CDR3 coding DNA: TGTGCCAGCAGCATCTTTACGGGACAGATACAAGAGACCCAGTACTTC.

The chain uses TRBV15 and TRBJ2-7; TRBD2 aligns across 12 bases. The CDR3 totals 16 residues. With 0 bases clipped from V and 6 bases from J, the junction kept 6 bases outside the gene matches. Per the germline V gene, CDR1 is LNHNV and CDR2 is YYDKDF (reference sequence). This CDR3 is CATSRDYGTSGPEQYF. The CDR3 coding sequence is TGTGCCACCAGCAGAGATTATGGGACTAGCGGGCCCGAGCAGTACTTC.

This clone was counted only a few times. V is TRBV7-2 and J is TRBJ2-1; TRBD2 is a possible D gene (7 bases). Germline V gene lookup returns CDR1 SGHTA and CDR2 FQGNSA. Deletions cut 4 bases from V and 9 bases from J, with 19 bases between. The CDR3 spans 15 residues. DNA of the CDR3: TGTGCCAGCAGCTCAAGGGCGGGGGCGCAGGGTGAGCAGTTCTTC. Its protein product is CASSSRAGAQGEQFF.

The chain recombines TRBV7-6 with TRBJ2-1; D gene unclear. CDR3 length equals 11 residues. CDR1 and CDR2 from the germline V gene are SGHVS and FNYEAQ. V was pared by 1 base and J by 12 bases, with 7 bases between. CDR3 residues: CASSLDGRQFF. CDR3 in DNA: TGTGCCAGCAGCTTAGATGGCAGGCAGTTCTTC.

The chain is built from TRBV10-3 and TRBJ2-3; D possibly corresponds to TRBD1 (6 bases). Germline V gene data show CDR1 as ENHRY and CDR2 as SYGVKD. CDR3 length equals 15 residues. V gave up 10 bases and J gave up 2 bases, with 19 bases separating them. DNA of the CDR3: TGTGCCACCAGCGGCGAACCGGGACACACAGATACGCAGTATTTT. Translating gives CATSGEPGHTDTQYF.

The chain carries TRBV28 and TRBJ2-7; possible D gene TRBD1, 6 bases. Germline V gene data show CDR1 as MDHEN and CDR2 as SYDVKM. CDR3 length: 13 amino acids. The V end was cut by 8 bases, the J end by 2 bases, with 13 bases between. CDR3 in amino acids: CASVRAGAYEQYF. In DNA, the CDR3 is TGTGCCAGCGTACGGGCAGGGGCCTACGAGCAGTACTTC.

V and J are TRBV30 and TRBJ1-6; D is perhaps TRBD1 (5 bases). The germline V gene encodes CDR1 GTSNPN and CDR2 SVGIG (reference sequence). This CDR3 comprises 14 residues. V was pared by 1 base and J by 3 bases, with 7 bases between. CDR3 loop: CAWSDRNYNSPLHF. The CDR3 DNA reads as TGTGCCTGGAGTGACAGGAACTATAATTCACCCCTCCACTTT. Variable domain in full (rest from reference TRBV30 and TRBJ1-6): SQTIHQWPATLVQPVGSPLSLECTVEGTSNPNLYWYRQAAGRGLQLLFYSVGIGQISSEVPQNLSASRPQDRQFILSSKKLLLSDSGFYLCAWSDRNYNSPLHFGNGTRLTVT.

Here the CDR3 DNA reads TGTGCCAGCAGCCCCGGACAGGGGGAGGAAAAACTGTTTTTT. Translated, it gives CASSPGQGEEKLFF. This chain connects TRBV25-1 to TRBJ1-4, with 10 nucleotides matching TRBD1. Per the germline V gene, CDR1 is MGHDK and CDR2 is SYGVNS. V was clipped by 6 bases and J by 8 bases; unmatched bases: 6. This CDR3 region has 14 residues.

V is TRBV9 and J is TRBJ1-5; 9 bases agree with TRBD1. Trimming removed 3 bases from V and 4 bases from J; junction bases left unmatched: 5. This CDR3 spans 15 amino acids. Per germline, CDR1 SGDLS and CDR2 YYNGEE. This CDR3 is CASSASGTGNQPQHF. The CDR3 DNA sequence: TGTGCCAGCAGCGCCTCCGGGACAGGGAATCAGCCCCAGCATTTT. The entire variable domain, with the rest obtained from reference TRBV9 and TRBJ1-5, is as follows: DSGVTQTPKHLITATGQRVTLRCSPRSGDLSVYWYQQSLDQGLQFLIQYYNGEERAKGNILERFSAQQFPDLHSELNLSSLELGDSALYFCASSASGTGNQPQHFGDGTRLSIL.

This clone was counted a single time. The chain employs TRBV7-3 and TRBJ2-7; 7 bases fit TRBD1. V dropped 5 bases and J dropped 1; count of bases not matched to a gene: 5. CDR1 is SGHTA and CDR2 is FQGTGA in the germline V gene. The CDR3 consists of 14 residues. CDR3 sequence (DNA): TGTGCCAGCAGCACGACAGGGTGGTCCTACGAGCAGTACTTC. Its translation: CASSTTGWSYEQYF.

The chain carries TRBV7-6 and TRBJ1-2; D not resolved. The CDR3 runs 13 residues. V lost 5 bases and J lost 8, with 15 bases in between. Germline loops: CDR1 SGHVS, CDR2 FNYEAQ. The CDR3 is CASSQGGLGGYTF. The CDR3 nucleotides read TGTGCCAGCAGCCAAGGCGGGCTCGGCGGCTACACCTTC.

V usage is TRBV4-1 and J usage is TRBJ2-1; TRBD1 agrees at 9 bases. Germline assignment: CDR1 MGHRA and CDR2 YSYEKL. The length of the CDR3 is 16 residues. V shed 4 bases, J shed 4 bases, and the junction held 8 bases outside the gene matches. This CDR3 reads CASSPDVGTGYNEQFF. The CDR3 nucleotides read TGCGCCAGCAGCCCGGATGTCGGGACAGGGTACAATGAGCAGTTCTTC.

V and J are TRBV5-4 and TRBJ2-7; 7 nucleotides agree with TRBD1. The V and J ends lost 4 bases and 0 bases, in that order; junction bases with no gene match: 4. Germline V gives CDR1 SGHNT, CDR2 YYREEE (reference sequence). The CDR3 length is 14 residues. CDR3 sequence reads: CASSAAGGSYEQYF. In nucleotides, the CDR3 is TGTGCCAGCAGCGCGGCAGGGGGCTCCTACGAGCAGTACTTC.